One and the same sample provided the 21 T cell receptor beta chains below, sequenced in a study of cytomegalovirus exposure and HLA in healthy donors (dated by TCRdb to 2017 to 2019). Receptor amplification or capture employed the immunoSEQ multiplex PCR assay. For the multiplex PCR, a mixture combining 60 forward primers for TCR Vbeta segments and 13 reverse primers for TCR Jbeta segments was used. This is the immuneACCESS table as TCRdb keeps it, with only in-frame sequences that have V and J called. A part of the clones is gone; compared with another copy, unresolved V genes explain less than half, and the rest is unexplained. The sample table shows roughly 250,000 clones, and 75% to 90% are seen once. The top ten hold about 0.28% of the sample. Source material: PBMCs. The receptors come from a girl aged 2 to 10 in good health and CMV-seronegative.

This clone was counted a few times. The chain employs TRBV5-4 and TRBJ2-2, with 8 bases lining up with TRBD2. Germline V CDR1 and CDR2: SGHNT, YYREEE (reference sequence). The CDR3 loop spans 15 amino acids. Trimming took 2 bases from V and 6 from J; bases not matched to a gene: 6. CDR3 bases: TGTGCCAGCAGCTTTACGAGACTAGCGTCCGGGGAGCTGTTTTTT. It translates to CASSFTRLASGELFF.

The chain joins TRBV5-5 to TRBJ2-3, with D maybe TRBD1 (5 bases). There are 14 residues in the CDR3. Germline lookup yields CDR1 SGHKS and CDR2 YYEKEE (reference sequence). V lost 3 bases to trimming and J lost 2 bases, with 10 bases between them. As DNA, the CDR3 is TGTGCCAGCAGCTCCACGACAGTCACAGATACGCAGTATTTT. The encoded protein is CASSSTTVTDTQYF.

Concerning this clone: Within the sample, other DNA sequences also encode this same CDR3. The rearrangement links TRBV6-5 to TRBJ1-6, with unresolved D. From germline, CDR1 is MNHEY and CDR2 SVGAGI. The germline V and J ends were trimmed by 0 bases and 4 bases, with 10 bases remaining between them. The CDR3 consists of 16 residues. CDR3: CASSYSRVLYNSPLHF. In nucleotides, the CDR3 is TGTGCCAGCAGTTACTCGAGGGTTTTGTATAATTCACCCCTCCACTTT.

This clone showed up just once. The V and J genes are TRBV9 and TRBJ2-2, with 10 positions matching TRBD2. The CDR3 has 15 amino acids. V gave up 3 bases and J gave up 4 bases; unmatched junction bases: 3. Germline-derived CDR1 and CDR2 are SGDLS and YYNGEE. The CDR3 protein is CASSAGTSATGELFF. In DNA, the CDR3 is TGTGCCAGCAGCGCCGGGACTAGCGCCACCGGGGAGCTGTTTTTT.

The DNA for the CDR3 is TGCGCCAGCAGCTTGGCCTTGGGGGGACTAGCGGCGTATGAGCAGTTCTTC. This gives the protein CASSLALGGLAAYEQFF. This rearrangement joins TRBV5-1 to TRBJ2-1, with 11 bases fitting TRBD2. The germline V gene encodes CDR1 SGHRS and CDR2 YFSETQ. This CDR3 is built from 17 residues. Trimming at V came to 0 bases and at J to 8 bases, leaving 10 bases not matched to a gene.

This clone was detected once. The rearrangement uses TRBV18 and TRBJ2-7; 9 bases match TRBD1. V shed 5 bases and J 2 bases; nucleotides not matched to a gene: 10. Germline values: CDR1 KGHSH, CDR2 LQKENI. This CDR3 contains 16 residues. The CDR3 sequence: CASSKVGTGPTYEQYF. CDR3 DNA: TGTGCCAGCTCAAAAGTCGGGACAGGGCCAACCTACGAGCAGTACTTC.

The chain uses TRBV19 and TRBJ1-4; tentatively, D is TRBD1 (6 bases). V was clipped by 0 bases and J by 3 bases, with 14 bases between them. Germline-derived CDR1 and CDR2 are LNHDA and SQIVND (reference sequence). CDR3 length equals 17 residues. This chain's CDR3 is CASSIDPTDRSNEKLFF. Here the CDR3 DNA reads TGTGCCAGTAGTATAGATCCAACCGACAGGTCTAATGAAAAACTGTTTTTT.

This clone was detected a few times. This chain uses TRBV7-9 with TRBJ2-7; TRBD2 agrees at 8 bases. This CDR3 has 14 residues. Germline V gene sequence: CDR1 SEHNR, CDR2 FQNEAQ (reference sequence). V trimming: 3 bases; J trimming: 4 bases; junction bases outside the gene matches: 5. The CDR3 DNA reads TGTGCCAGCAGCTTTGGGACTAGAGGGTACGAGCAGTACTTC. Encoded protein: CASSFGTRGYEQYF.

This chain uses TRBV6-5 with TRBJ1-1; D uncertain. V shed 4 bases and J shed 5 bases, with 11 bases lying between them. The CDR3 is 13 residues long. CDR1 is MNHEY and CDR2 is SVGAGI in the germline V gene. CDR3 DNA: TGTGCCAGCAGTTTCCTTCGGGTAACTGAAGCTTTCTTT. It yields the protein CASSFLRVTEAFF.

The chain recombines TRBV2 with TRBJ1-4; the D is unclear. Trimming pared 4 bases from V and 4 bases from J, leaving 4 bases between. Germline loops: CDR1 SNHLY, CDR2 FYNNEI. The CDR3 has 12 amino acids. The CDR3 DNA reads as TGTGCCAGCAGTGCTAATAATGAAAAACTGTTTTTT. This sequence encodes CASSANNEKLFF.

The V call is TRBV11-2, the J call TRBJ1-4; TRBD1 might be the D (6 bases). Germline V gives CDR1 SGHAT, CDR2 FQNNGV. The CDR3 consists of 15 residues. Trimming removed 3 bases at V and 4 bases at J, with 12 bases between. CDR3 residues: CASSLGGAFNEKLFF. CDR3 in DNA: TGTGCCAGCAGCTTGGGGGGGGCTTTTAATGAAAAACTGTTTTTT.

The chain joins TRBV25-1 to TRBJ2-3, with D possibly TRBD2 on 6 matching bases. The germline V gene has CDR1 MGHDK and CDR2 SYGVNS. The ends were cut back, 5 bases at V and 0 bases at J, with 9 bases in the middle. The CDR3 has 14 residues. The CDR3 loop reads CASSWGGSTDTQYF. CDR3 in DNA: TGTGCCAGCAGTTGGGGAGGCAGCACAGATACGCAGTATTTT.

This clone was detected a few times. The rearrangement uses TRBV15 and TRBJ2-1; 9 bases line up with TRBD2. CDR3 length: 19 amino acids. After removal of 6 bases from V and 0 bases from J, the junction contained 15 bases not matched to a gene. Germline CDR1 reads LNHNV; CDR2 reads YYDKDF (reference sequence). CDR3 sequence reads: CATSRGAPGLASSYNEQFF. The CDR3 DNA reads TGTGCCACCAGTCGGGGGGCTCCTGGACTAGCGAGCTCCTACAATGAGCAGTTCTTC.

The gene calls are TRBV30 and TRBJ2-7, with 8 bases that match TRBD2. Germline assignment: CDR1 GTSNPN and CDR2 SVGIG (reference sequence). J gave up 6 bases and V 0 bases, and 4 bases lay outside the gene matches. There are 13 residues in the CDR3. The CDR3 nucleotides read TGTGCCTGGAGTGTCGGACTAGCTGTCGAGCAGTACTTC. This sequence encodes CAWSVGLAVEQYF.

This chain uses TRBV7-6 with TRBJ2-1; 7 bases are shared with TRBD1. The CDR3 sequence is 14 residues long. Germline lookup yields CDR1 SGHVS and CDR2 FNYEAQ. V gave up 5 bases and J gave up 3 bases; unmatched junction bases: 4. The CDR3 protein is CASSPRTGYNEQFF. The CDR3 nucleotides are TGTGCCAGCAGCCCCAGGACAGGCTACAATGAGCAGTTCTTC.

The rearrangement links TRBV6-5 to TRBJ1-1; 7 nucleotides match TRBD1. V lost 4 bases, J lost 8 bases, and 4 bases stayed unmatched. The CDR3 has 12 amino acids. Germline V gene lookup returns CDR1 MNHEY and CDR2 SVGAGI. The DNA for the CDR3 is TGTGCCAGCAGTTCCGGACAGGTCGAAGCTTTCTTT. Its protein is CASSSGQVEAFF.

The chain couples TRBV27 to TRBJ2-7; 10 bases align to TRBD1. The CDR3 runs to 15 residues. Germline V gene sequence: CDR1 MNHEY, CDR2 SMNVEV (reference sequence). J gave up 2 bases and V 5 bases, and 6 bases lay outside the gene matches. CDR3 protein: CASSTRTGGPYEQYF. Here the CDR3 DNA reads TGTGCCAGCAGTACCCGGACAGGGGGACCCTACGAGCAGTACTTC.

CDR3 coding DNA: TGTGCCAGCCAACTAGCGGGGGTTGGAAATGAGCAGTTCTTC. It is translated as CASQLAGVGNEQFF. The chain is built from TRBV19 and TRBJ2-1; the match to TRBD2 covers 11 bases. The germline gives CDR1 LNHDA, CDR2 SQIVND (reference sequence). J lost 7 bases, V lost 9 bases, and 8 bases had no gene match. The length of the CDR3 is 14 residues.

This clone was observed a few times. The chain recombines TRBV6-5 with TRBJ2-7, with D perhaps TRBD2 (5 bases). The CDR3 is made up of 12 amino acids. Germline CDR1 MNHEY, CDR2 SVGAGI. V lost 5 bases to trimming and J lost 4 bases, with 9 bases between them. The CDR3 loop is CASSARAYEQYF. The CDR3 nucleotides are TGTGCCAGCAGTGCGAGGGCTTACGAGCAGTACTTC.

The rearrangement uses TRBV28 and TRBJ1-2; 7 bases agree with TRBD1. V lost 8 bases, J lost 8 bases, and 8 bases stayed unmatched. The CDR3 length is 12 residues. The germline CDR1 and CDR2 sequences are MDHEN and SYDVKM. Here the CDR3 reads CASQTTGFGYTF. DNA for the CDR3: TGTGCCAGCCAGACGACAGGGTTCGGCTACACCTTC.

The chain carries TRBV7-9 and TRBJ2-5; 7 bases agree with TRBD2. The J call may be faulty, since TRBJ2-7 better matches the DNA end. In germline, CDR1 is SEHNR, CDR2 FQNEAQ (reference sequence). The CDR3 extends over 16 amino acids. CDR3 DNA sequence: TGTGCCAGCAGCTCCAGCCCCCCGGGACTAAGGTACGAGCAGTACTTC. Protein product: CASSSSPPGLRYEQYF.